This entry lists 10 T cell receptor beta chains sequenced from one sample in a study of T cell repertoires in cytomegalovirus infection. Their antigen targets remain unknown. MiXCR, run by TCRdb on the reads, gives a single entry per CDR3 protein. This sample has approximately 910,000 distinct CDR3 sequences, with around 32% found just once. Material: cultured CD8+ T cells from PBMCs, obtained from culture after CMV antigen stimulation. The receptors derive from a human donor in good health (CMV status not recorded). Some clones in this sample may be carry-over from other donors' samples.

As to this clonotype: The junction departs from the called germline gene at one end, perhaps through a read error. The chain recombines TRBV5-6 with TRBJ2-1, with D perhaps matching TRBD1 (6 bases). CDR3 length: 14 amino acids. CDR1 is SGHDT, CDR2 YYEEEE, per germline. CDR3 in DNA: TGTGTCAGCAGCTCGGGACATATATACAATGAGCAGTTCTTC. Translated, it gives CVSSSGHIYNEQFF.

This clonotype was observed a handful of times. The chain uses TRBV19 and TRBJ1-4; D call uncertain. This CDR3 has 13 residues. Germline-derived CDR1 and CDR2 are LNHDA and SQIVND (reference sequence). V lost 7 bases to trimming and J lost 0 bases, with 6 bases between them. The CDR3 here is CASKGTTNEKLFF. The CDR3 DNA is TGTGCCAGTAAAGGGACAACTAATGAAAAACTGTTTTTT.

The sample holds many counts of this clonotype. The genes are TRBV28 and TRBJ1-1; 7 bases fit TRBD1. This CDR3 has 18 amino acids. Germline V gene data show CDR1 as MDHEN and CDR2 as SYDVKM. With 6 bases clipped from V and 0 bases from J, the junction kept 16 bases outside the gene matches. The CDR3: CASSTNYIDRALNTEAFF. The CDR3 bases are TGTGCCAGCAGCACCAATTACATAGACAGGGCATTGAACACTGAAGCTTTCTTT.

Details on this clonotype: As the CDR3 is not closed by the conserved phenylalanine or tryptophan, this likely results from a read error. J is TRBJ2-1 and V is TRBV12-3 or TRBV12-4; tentative D call: TRBD1 (6 bases). The CDR3 contains 16 residues. Trimming left V 6 bases short and J 0 bases short, with 15 bases between. The CDR3 sequence: CASSRPQGTSYNEQFI. CDR3 nucleotides: TGTGCCAGCAGCCGTCCCCAGGGGACCTCCTACAATGAGCAGTTCATC.

This sequence joins TRBV7-9 and TRBJ2-5, with D perhaps matching TRBD1 (6 bases). V gave up 5 bases and J gave up 4 bases, with 23 bases separating them. Germline assignment: CDR1 SEHNR and CDR2 FQNEAQ (reference sequence). The CDR3 sequence is 17 residues long. In nucleotides, the CDR3 is TGTGCCAGCAGCCCGGAGACGACAGGTTTCGAGGGAGAGACCCAGTACTTC. Its protein is CASSPETTGFEGETQYF.

This clonotype was seen just once. The chain is built from TRBV20-1 and TRBJ2-1; D ambiguous. The V end lost 5 bases, the J end lost 2 bases, and 10 bases lay between the germline ends. The CDR3 sequence is 13 residues long. In germline, CDR1 is DFQATT, CDR2 SNEGSKA (reference sequence). In DNA, the CDR3 is TGCAGTGCTCACGACAAACCCTACAATGAGCAGTTCTTC. Translated, it gives CSAHDKPYNEQFF.

The chain links TRBV12-3 or TRBV12-4 to TRBJ2-5; D gene uncertain. This CDR3 is 14 amino acids long. Trimming pared 2 bases from V and 5 bases from J, leaving 12 bases between. CDR3 loop: CASSLRPSGETQYF. The CDR3 nucleotides are TGTGCCAGCAGTTTACGGCCCTCGGGTGAGACCCAGTACTTC.

As regards this clonotype: Given a much more abundant clone one base away, this may be a read error. The V gene is TRBV7-4, the J gene TRBJ2-7; D not certain. CDR3 size: 14 residues. Trimming took 2 bases from V and 5 from J, leaving 13 bases between them. Germline CDR1 and CDR2: SGHVT and SQSDAQ. The DNA of the CDR3 is TGTGCCAGCAGCTTATCCAGTTTCCCCCACGAGCAGTACGTC. It translates to CASSLSSFPHEQYV.

V usage is TRBV6-2 or TRBV6-3 and J usage is TRBJ2-5; no reliable D call. The ends were cut back, 2 bases at V and 7 bases at J, with 20 bases in the middle. This CDR3 has 16 residues. The germline V gene encodes CDR1 MNHEY and CDR2 SVGEGT. Here the CDR3 reads CASSYRARMAGLTQYF. CDR3 DNA sequence: TGTGCCAGCAGTTACAGGGCGCGGATGGCTGGGCTGACCCAGTACTTC.

J is TRBJ2-1 and V is TRBV27; 7 nucleotides align to TRBD1. Unmatched junction bases numbered 9, after V lost 2 bases and J lost 2 bases. CDR3 length: 17 residues. Germline lookup yields CDR1 MNHEY and CDR2 SMNVEV (reference sequence). The CDR3 nucleotides read TGTGCCAGCAGTTTACCTGGAACAGGGGCTACCTACAATGAGCAGTTCTTC. Translation: CASSLPGTGATYNEQFF.